The rows below give T cell receptor beta chains drawn from one sample of a study of T cell changes during pregnancy in multiple sclerosis. TCRdb's copy holds only in-frame clones and misses some; the assay was immunoSEQ multiplex PCR. The sample shows about 120,000 clones, roughly 92% of them seen only once. The sample consisted of peripheral blood, taken before pregnancy. Receptors originate from a female donor with multiple sclerosis, enrolled in a pregnancy study. The CDR3 runs from the conserved cysteine through the conserved F or W. The D gene is left open where the match is weak. The size field is filled for only some rows; it gives once, few, many or a size class.

D gene	V gene	J gene	CDR3 length	clone size	CDR3 protein	CDR3 DNA
TRBD2	TRBV11-3	TRBJ2-2	14	.	CASSWGGAAGELFF	TGTGCCAGCAGCTGGGGGGGAGCGGCCGGGGAGCTGTTTTTT
TRBD2	TRBV11-2	TRBJ2-1	17	.	CASSSLLSGERRNEQFF	TGTGCCAGCAGCTCCCTCCTTAGCGGGGAAAGGCGCAATGAGCAGTTCTTC
.	TRBV7-6	TRBJ2-7	14	.	CASSLGSGKREQYF	TGTGCCAGCAGCTTAGGCTCCGGGAAGAGGGAACAGTACTTC
.	TRBV7-6	TRBJ2-5	16	.	CASSLVIALRVETQYF	TGTGCCAGCAGCTTAGTTATAGCCCTACGGGTAGAGACCCAGTACTTC
TRBD1	TRBV6-1	TRBJ2-7	14	.	CASHGQGIANEQYF	TGTGCCAGCCACGGACAGGGGATTGCCAACGAGCAGTACTTC
TRBD1	TRBV5-8	TRBJ2-5	16	.	CASSLVVPGGVETQYF	TGTGCCAGCAGCTTGGTTGTTCCAGGGGGCGTAGAGACCCAGTACTTC
.	TRBV7-3	TRBJ1-6	13	.	CASSVSDNSPLHF	TGTGCCAGCAGCGTATCCGATAATTCACCCCTCCACTTT
.	TRBV12-2	TRBJ2-7	18	.	CASRLVLLAGEHLYEQYF	TGTGCAAGTCGCTTAGTCTTACTAGCGGGAGAACACCTATACGAGCAGTACTTC
.	TRBV27	TRBJ2-2	16	.	CASSFAGPPVIGELFF	TGTGCCAGCAGTTTTGCAGGGCCGCCGGTGATCGGGGAGCTGTTTTTT
.	TRBV5-5	TRBJ1-1	13	.	CASSLVEGAEAFF	TGTGCCAGCAGCTTGGTGGAGGGTGCTGAAGCTTTCTTT
TRBD2	TRBV7-3	TRBJ2-1	16	.	CASSFSGRAVYNEQFF	TGTGCCAGCAGTTTTAGCGGGAGGGCAGTCTACAATGAGCAGTTCTTC
TRBD1	TRBV6-1	TRBJ1-1	13	.	CASTAGGKAEAFF	TGTGCCAGCACCGCAGGGGGGAAGGCTGAAGCTTTCTTT
.	TRBV7-9	TRBJ2-1	15	.	CASSVIGLWGGEQFF	TGTGCCAGCAGCGTTATTGGCCTTTGGGGCGGTGAGCAGTTCTTC
TRBD2	TRBV7-2	TRBJ2-5	14	.	CASSLARGVETQYF	TGTGCCAGCAGCTTAGCGCGGGGGGTCGAGACCCAGTACTTC
TRBD1	TRBV6-1	TRBJ1-2	14	.	CASSRATGRNGYTF	TGTGCCAGCAGCAGAGCGACAGGGAGGAATGGCTACACCTTC
TRBD1	TRBV7-9	TRBJ2-2	16	.	CASSFRDRGFTGELFF	TGTGCCAGCAGCTTTCGCGACAGGGGATTTACCGGGGAGCTGTTTTTT
TRBD2	TRBV2	TRBJ2-1	14	.	CASRTSGRANEQFF	TGTGCCAGCAGAACTAGCGGGAGGGCCAATGAGCAGTTCTTC
TRBD1	TRBV4-1	TRBJ2-5	16	.	CAGSQDRGQGPETQYF	TGCGCCGGCAGCCAAGACCGAGGACAGGGCCCAGAGACCCAGTACTTC
.	TRBV11-3	TRBJ2-1	14	.	CASSQGDSFDKQFF	TGTGCCAGCAGCCAGGGGGACTCTTTTGACAAGCAGTTCTTC
TRBD1	TRBV6-1	TRBJ2-2	15	.	CASSEVGTGSGELFF	TGTGCCAGCAGTGAAGTCGGGACAGGGTCCGGGGAGCTGTTTTTT
TRBD1	TRBV19	TRBJ1-2	14	.	CASSRRQGNYGYTF	TGTGCCAGTAGTCGACGACAGGGAAACTATGGCTACACCTTC
.	TRBV4-2	TRBJ1-3	16	.	CASSSVSPQAGNTIYF	TGTGCCAGCAGCTCTGTATCCCCTCAGGCTGGAAACACCATATATTTT
.	TRBV19	TRBJ2-1	16	.	CASSPRMTSSAREQFF	TGTGCCAGTAGTCCCCGGATGACTAGTTCCGCGCGTGAGCAGTTCTTC
TRBD1	TRBV27	TRBJ1-4	14	.	CASKAGTVGEKLFF	TGTGCCAGCAAAGCCGGGACAGTGGGGGAAAAACTGTTTTTT
.	TRBV7-6	TRBJ1-2	16	once	CASSPFPALDRDGYTF	TGTGCCAGCAGCCCTTTCCCGGCGCTAGATAGAGATGGCTACACCTTC
TRBD2	TRBV27	TRBJ2-3	18	.	CASSPGLAGGIGTDTQYF	TGTGCCAGCAGTCCTGGACTAGCGGGGGGGATTGGCACAGATACGCAGTATTTT
TRBD1	TRBV25-1	TRBJ1-2	13	.	CASSFDRGDGYTF	TGTGCCAGCAGCTTCGACAGGGGGGATGGCTACACCTTC
TRBD2	TRBV7-3	TRBJ2-1	16	.	CASSLTALAGRDEQFF	TGTGCCAGCAGCTTAACGGCACTAGCGGGGAGAGATGAGCAGTTCTTC
TRBD1	TRBV10-2	TRBJ1-4	14	.	CATSDRGPNEKLFF	TGCGCCACGTCTGACAGGGGACCCAATGAAAAACTGTTTTTT
TRBD1	TRBV27	TRBJ1-4	15	.	CASRMGQKLNEKLFF	TGTGCCAGCAGGATGGGACAGAAACTTAATGAAAAACTGTTTTTT
.	TRBV5-4	TRBJ2-1	15	.	CASSLHSGSYNEQFF	TGTGCCAGCAGCTTGCACAGCGGCTCCTACAATGAGCAGTTCTTC
TRBD1	TRBV2	TRBJ2-3	15	.	CASEGTALITDTQYF	TGTGCCAGTGAAGGGACAGCCTTGATCACAGATACGCAGTATTTT
.	TRBV5-1	TRBJ2-7	14	.	CASSLANSPGEQYF	TGCGCCAGCAGCTTGGCCAATTCTCCGGGCGAGCAGTACTTC
.	TRBV25-1	TRBJ1-1	13	.	CASSRAGNTEAFF	TGTGCCAGCAGTCGAGCGGGGAACACTGAAGCTTTCTTT
.	TRBV11-2	TRBJ1-5	15	.	CASSLEGDSNQPQHF	TGTGCCAGCAGCTTAGAAGGGGACTCCAATCAGCCCCAGCATTTT
TRBD1	TRBV6-5	TRBJ1-1	15	.	CASSYREGAGTEAFF	TGTGCCAGCAGTTACCGTGAGGGGGCTGGCACTGAAGCTTTCTTT
.	TRBV6-5	TRBJ1-5	14	.	CASSQGASNQPQHF	TGTGCCAGCAGCCAAGGAGCGAGCAATCAGCCCCAGCATTTT
.	TRBV5-1	TRBJ2-7	13	.	CASSLLGDYEQYF	TGCGCCAGCAGCTTGTTGGGAGATTACGAGCAGTACTTC
TRBD2	TRBV7-2	TRBJ2-3	16	.	CASSLIAGASTDTQYF	TGTGCCAGCAGCTTAATAGCGGGGGCCAGCACAGATACGCAGTATTTT
.	TRBV30	TRBJ1-1	12	.	CAWSHLIREAFF	TGTGCCTGGAGCCACCTAATCCGTGAAGCTTTCTTT
TRBD2	TRBV27	TRBJ2-1	19	.	CASSYRTSGRGRQGNEQFF	TGTGCCAGCAGTTACCGGACTAGCGGGAGGGGCAGACAGGGGAATGAGCAGTTCTTC
.	TRBV2	TRBJ1-2	13	.	CAGLTGGGDGYTF	TGTGCCGGCTTAACGGGGGGAGGGGATGGCTACACCTTC
.	TRBV9	TRBJ1-2	12	.	CASSVAPYGYTF	TGTGCCAGCAGCGTAGCTCCCTATGGCTACACCTTC
.	TRBV5-4	TRBJ1-1	13	.	CASSSKQNTEAFF	TGTGCCAGCAGCTCAAAACAGAACACTGAAGCTTTCTTT
.	TRBV7-9	TRBJ2-1	13	.	CASSPGTYNEQFF	TGTGCCAGCAGCCCTGGGACTTACAATGAGCAGTTCTTC
.	TRBV5-4	TRBJ2-2	14	once	CASSLEAAAGELFF	TGTGCCAGCAGTTTGGAGGCGGCCGCCGGGGAGCTGTTTTTT
TRBD1	TRBV7-9	TRBJ1-5	14	.	CASSPGQGGQPQHF	TGTGCCAGCAGCCCGGGACAGGGCGGTCAGCCCCAGCATTTT
TRBD2	TRBV11-2	TRBJ2-5	17	.	CASSSDLLAGGAETQYF	TGTGCCAGCAGCTCCGATTTACTAGCGGGGGGGGCCGAGACCCAGTACTTC
TRBD2	TRBV15	TRBJ2-7	15	.	CATSSPSGGSYEQYF	TGTGCCACCAGCTCCCCTAGCGGGGGGTCCTACGAGCAGTACTTC
.	TRBV9	TRBJ2-2	14	.	CASSVELSGGELFF	TGTGCCAGCAGCGTGGAGCTCTCGGGGGGGGAGCTGTTTTTT
TRBD1	TRBV10-3	TRBJ1-6	13	.	CAIRGDRESPLHF	TGTGCCATCAGGGGGGACAGGGAATCACCCCTCCACTTT
TRBD1	TRBV6-1	TRBJ1-5	14	.	CASIWTGGNQPQHF	TGTGCCAGCATTTGGACAGGGGGGAATCAGCCCCAGCATTTT
.	TRBV7-2	TRBJ2-5	14	.	CASSLGGSQETQYF	TGTGCCAGCAGCTTAGGTGGGAGCCAAGAGACCCAGTACTTC
TRBD2	TRBV27	TRBJ2-1	15	.	CASSFRLAGVNEQFF	TGTGCCAGCAGTTTTCGGCTAGCGGGAGTCAATGAGCAGTTCTTC